Below, 21 T cell receptor beta chains from the same sample are listed, as sequenced in a study of T cell responses to AZD1222 COVID-19 vaccine. This table comes from immunoSEQ multiplex PCR, and its TCRdb copy is limited to in-frame clones, with some not included. The table has about 130,000 clones, about nine tenths seen once. This sample comprised peripheral blood, obtained 28 days after the second AZD1222 dose. These receptors were taken from an adult who received the AZD1222 COVID-19 vaccine.

The rearrangement joins TRBV2 to TRBJ2-5, with unresolved D. Germline CDR1 is SNHLY and CDR2 is FYNNEI. V lost 8 bases, J lost 3 bases, and 10 bases lay in between. The CDR3 is 12 amino acids. The CDR3 DNA reads as TGTGCCAGCTCCTATCACGAAGAGACCCAGTACTTC. Translation: CASSYHEETQYF.

The rearrangement joins TRBV9 to TRBJ1-6; unclear D gene. CDR1 and CDR2 (germline): SGDLS, YYNGEE. Deletions cut 4 bases from V and 7 bases from J, with 6 bases between. The CDR3 contains 12 residues. The CDR3 coding sequence is TGTGCCAGCAGCTCCCCAAATTCACCCCTCCACTTT. It encodes CASSSPNSPLHF.

The chain has TRBV6-5 and TRBJ2-3, with D perhaps assigned TRBD1 or TRBD2 (5 bases each). Germline assignment: CDR1 MNHEY and CDR2 SVGAGI. Deletions cut 8 bases from V and 0 bases from J, with 15 bases between. This CDR3 has 15 residues. CDR3 nucleotides: TGTGCCAGCGGGGCGGGTGGACTTAGCACAGATACGCAGTATTTT. Translation gives CASGAGGLSTDTQYF.

The chain links TRBV2 to TRBJ2-3; D may correspond to TRBD1 or TRBD2 (6 bases each). The CDR3 consists of 14 residues. From germline, CDR1 is SNHLY and CDR2 FYNNEI. V was pared by 6 bases and J by 2 bases, with 12 bases between. The CDR3 coding sequence is TGTGCCAGCAGCGGCGGGACAATCACAGATACGCAGTATTTT. Protein product: CASSGGTITDTQYF.

This clone turned up a few times. J is TRBJ2-7 and V is TRBV19, with TRBD1 matching 11 bases. The trim removed 5 bases at V and 2 bases at J, leaving 11 bases unmatched. The germline CDR1 and CDR2 sequences are LNHDA and SQIVND (reference sequence). The CDR3 contains 17 residues. The CDR3 nucleotides read TGTGCCAGTAGTCCTCGGGACAGGGGGTTCCCCCCCTACGAGCAGTACTTC. It codes for CASSPRDRGFPPYEQYF.

This chain joins TRBV3-1 (or the pseudogene TRBV3-2) and TRBJ1-1; D uncertain. Germline V gives CDR1 LGHDT, CDR2 YNNKEL (reference sequence). V lost 1 base and J lost 1, with 7 bases in between. The CDR3 has 14 residues. The CDR3 bases are TGTGCCAGCAGCCAAGGGTCAGAGAACACTGAAGCTTTCTTT. Amino acids: CASSQGSENTEAFF.

This rearrangement joins TRBV7-9 to TRBJ2-7; D gene unclear. The CDR3 sequence is 11 residues long. Germline V gene lookup returns CDR1 SEHNR and CDR2 FQNEAQ (reference sequence). Trimming shortened V by 7 bases and J by 6 bases, and 10 bases separated the two germline ends. CDR3 protein: CASTSESEQYF. Here the CDR3 DNA reads TGTGCCAGCACCAGTGAGAGCGAGCAGTACTTC.

V gene TRBV15 combines with J gene TRBJ1-2; D is perhaps TRBD1 (6 bases). Germline assignment: CDR1 LNHNV and CDR2 YYDKDF (reference sequence). The CDR3 loop spans 14 amino acids. The V end was cut by 0 bases, the J end by 14 bases, with 19 bases between. CDR3 nucleotide sequence: TGTGCCACCAGCAGAGATTTAATACAGGGACCTACAACCTTC. It encodes CATSRDLIQGPTTF.

The chain links TRBV30 to TRBJ1-4; 9 bases are a match to TRBD1. V shed 6 bases and J 6 bases; nucleotides not matched to a gene: 11. This CDR3 has 15 amino acids. The germline V gene encodes CDR1 GTSNPN and CDR2 SVGIG (reference sequence). This chain's CDR3 is CACRPLRDRDEKLFF. The CDR3 coding sequence is TGTGCCTGCCGACCCCTCCGGGACAGGGATGAAAAACTGTTTTTT.

This clone has a handful of counts. The genes are TRBV9 and TRBJ1-2; D is unclear. Deletions cut 4 bases from V and 4 bases from J, with 17 bases between. This CDR3 has 15 amino acids. The germline V gene has CDR1 SGDLS and CDR2 YYNGEE. The CDR3 sequence: CASSPAPTVLYGYTF. CDR3 nucleotides: TGTGCCAGCAGCCCAGCCCCAACAGTACTCTATGGCTACACCTTC.

The chain links TRBV11-2 to TRBJ2-4, with TRBD2 matching 10 bases. CDR1 and CDR2 from the germline V gene are SGHAT and FQNNGV. V shed 6 bases and J 1 base; nucleotides not matched to a gene: 12. CDR3 size: 18 residues. The CDR3 sequence is CASSLVAGLADAKNIQYF. The CDR3, as DNA: TGTGCCAGCAGTCTTGTAGCCGGACTAGCGGATGCCAAAAACATTCAGTACTTC.

The gene calls are TRBV6-4 and TRBJ2-2, with D possibly TRBD2 on 5 matching bases. CDR1 is MRHNA, CDR2 SNTAGT, per germline. The CDR3 has 16 amino acids. Deletions cut 2 bases from V and 1 base from J, with 11 bases between. CDR3 region: CASSDRAGLNTGELFF. CDR3 sequence (DNA): TGTGCCAGCAGTGACCGGGCGGGCCTGAACACCGGGGAGCTGTTTTTT.

The chain is built from TRBV28 and TRBJ2-2, with D perhaps matching TRBD1 (5 bases). CDR1 and CDR2 (germline): MDHEN, SYDVKM. The CDR3 sequence is 14 residues long. Trimming stripped 6 bases from V and 5 bases from J, with 13 bases between. The CDR3 DNA follows: TGTGCCAGCAGAACGGCAGGGAAGACCGGGGAGCTGTTTTTT. Amino acid sequence: CASRTAGKTGELFF.

V is TRBV7-6 and J is TRBJ2-1; the D is unclear. The CDR3 has 16 amino acids. Trimming stripped 1 base from V and 1 base from J, with 11 bases between. Germline lookup yields CDR1 SGHVS and CDR2 FNYEAQ. CDR3 sequence reads: CASSLVGRNSYNEQFF. Here the CDR3 DNA reads TGTGCCAGCAGCTTAGTCGGACGGAATTCCTACAATGAGCAGTTCTTC.

For this clone: The junction and the germline gene differ at one end; a read error may be behind it. The CDR3 coding sequence is TGCGCCGGCAGCCAAGTGGGGACAGGGGGCAGGACTGAAGCTTTCTTT. Amino acids: CAGSQVGTGGRTEAFF. The chain uses TRBV4-3 and TRBJ1-1; 12 nucleotides agree with TRBD1. Per the germline V gene, CDR1 is LGHNA and CDR2 is YSLEER. The CDR3 loop spans 16 amino acids.

The CDR3 DNA is TGTGCCAGCAGCTTAAACCAGGGGGTGCTCACTGAAGCTTTCTTT. This encodes CASSLNQGVLTEAFF. The chain recombines TRBV7-2 with TRBJ1-1, with 7 bases identical to TRBD1. Unmatched junction bases numbered 7, after V lost 2 bases and J lost 4 bases. The CDR3 loop spans 15 amino acids. Germline CDR1 and CDR2: SGHTA and FQGNSA.

J is TRBJ1-1 and V is TRBV11-3; D remains ambiguous. Trimming stripped 3 bases from V and 0 bases from J, with 5 bases between. Germline CDR1 reads SGHNT; CDR2 reads YENEEA. The length of the CDR3 is 13 residues. CDR3 sequence reads: CASSFQVNTEAFF. The CDR3 DNA sequence: TGTGCCAGCAGCTTCCAGGTGAACACTGAAGCTTTCTTT.

The CDR3 protein is CASSYRPTYEQYF. For the CDR3, the DNA is TGTGCCAGCAGTTACAGACCTACCTACGAGCAGTACTTC. This chain uses TRBV6-5 with TRBJ2-7, with D uncertain. CDR3 length: 13 residues. Deletions cut 2 bases from V and 2 bases from J, with 7 bases between. The germline gives CDR1 MNHEY, CDR2 SVGAGI.

The CDR3 nucleotides read TGTGCCTGGAGTGTACTGGGCTCCTACGAGCAGTACTTC. Residues: CAWSVLGSYEQYF. The chain has TRBV30 and TRBJ2-7; D gene ambiguous. The CDR3 has 13 residues. The V gene's germline CDR1 is GTSNPN and CDR2 SVGIG (reference sequence). The V end lost 0 bases, the J end lost 0 bases, and 6 bases lay between the germline ends. The complete variable domain, with remaining parts taken from reference TRBV30 and TRBJ2-7, reads SQTIHQWPATLVQPVGSPLSLECTVEGTSNPNLYWYRQAAGRGLQLLFYSVGIGQISSEVPQNLSASRPQDRQFILSSKKLLLSDSGFYLCAWSVLGSYEQYFGPGTRLTVT.

V and J are TRBV19 and TRBJ2-7, with D tentatively TRBD2 (6 bases). V lost 6 bases and J 1 base, leaving 13 bases between the germline ends. CDR3 length equals 14 residues. Germline loops: CDR1 LNHDA, CDR2 SQIVND (reference sequence). As DNA, the CDR3 is TGTGCCAGTAGCCCCCGACTAGAGTCCTACGAGCAGTACTTC. Protein: CASSPRLESYEQYF.

V is TRBV11-1 and J is TRBJ2-3; no clear D gene. The CDR3 is made up of 14 amino acids. Trimming took 5 bases from V and 3 from J, leaving 12 bases between them. Germline V gene data show CDR1 as SGHAT and CDR2 as FQDESV (reference sequence). The CDR3 region is CASSPRAQTDTQYF. The DNA for the CDR3 is TGTGCCAGCAGCCCTAGAGCGCAAACAGATACGCAGTATTTT.